The clone carrying this TCR beta chain occurred a few times. The sample belongs to a study of shared clonotypes between healthy human individuals. Germline lookup yields CDR1 MNHNS and CDR2 SASEGT. V lost 10 bases to trimming and J lost 1 base, with 17 bases between them. The CDR3 runs to 15 residues. Profiling relied on immunoSEQ multiplex PCR, and the TCRdb table lists in-frame clones only, not all of them. Altogether around 240,000 clones are present, about 65% being singletons, with the ten largest covering around 10%. Sample: memory CD4+ T cells sorted from blood. The subset was: CD45RA-negative fraction. The TCR comes from a young man in good health. The chain is built from TRBV6-1 and TRBJ1-3; D unresolved. In nucleotides, the CDR3 is TGTGCCACCAACCGGAGGGATCTTTCTGGAAACACCATATATTTT. As protein: CATNRRDLSGNTIYF.